This T cell receptor beta chain was found in a study of cytomegalovirus exposure and HLA in healthy donors. General study points: One variant, a missense change in DCLRE1C, was linked in a later analysis to TCR beta V- and J-gene trimming. In vitro confirmation showed three CMV-associated chains to be CMV antigen specific.

Germline V gene data show CDR1 as KGHSH and CDR2 as LQKENI. Trimming shortened V by 3 bases and J by 3 bases, and 6 bases separated the two germline ends. There are 13 residues in the CDR3. Regarding this clone: Its antigen is not known.

The PCR ran on 60 Vbeta and 13 Jbeta primers. Clones were sequenced by immunoSEQ multiplex PCR, and TCRdb holds only the in-frame ones, with some missing. The data contain approximately 130,000 clones, under 90% of them singletons. This clonotype originated in a man younger than 30 in good health and CMV-seronegative. The specimen sequenced was PBMCs. This chain uses TRBV18 with TRBJ1-5; D is unclear. CDR3 in amino acids: CASSPGDNQPQHF. The CDR3 coding sequence is TGTGCCAGCTCACCCGGGGACAATCAGCCCCAGCATTTT.